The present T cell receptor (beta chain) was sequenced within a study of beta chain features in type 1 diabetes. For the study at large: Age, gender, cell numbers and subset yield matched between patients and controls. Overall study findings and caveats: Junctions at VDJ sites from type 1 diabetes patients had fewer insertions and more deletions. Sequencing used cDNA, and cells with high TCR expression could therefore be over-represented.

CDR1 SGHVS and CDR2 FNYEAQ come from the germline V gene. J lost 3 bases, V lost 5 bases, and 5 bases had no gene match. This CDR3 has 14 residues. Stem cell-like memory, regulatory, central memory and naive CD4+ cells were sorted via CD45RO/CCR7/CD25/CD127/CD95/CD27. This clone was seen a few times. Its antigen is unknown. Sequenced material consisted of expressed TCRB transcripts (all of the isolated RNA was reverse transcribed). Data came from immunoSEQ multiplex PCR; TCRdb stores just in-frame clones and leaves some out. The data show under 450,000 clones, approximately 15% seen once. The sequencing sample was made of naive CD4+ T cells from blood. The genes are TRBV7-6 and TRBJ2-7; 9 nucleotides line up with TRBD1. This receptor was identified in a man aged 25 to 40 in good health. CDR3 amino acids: CASSAGTGSYEQYV. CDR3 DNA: TGTGCCAGCAGCGCCGGGACAGGGAGCTACGAGCAGTACGTC.